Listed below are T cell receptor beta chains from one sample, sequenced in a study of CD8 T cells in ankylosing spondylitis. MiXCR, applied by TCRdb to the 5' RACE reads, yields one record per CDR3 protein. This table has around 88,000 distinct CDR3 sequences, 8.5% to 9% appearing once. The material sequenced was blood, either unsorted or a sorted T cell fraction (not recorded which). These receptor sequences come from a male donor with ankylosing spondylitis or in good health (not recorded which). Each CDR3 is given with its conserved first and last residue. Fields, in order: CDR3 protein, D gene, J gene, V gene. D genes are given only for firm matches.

CASSPRGPGGYTF TRBD1 TRBJ1-2 TRBV27
CASSTPPGAGVMNTEAFF . TRBJ1-1 TRBV21-1
CSVAGLAETQYF . TRBJ2-5 TRBV29-1
CSSFSEGSYEQYF . TRBJ2-7 TRBV20-1
CASSSGQIANTGELFF TRBD1 TRBJ2-2 TRBV7-3
CSARGRVGNTEAFF TRBD1 TRBJ1-1 TRBV20-1
CSASWDRGLVGTQYF TRBD1 TRBJ2-3 TRBV20-1
CASSLRVTGNSPLHF . TRBJ1-6 TRBV13
CASSWIPGNSPLHF . TRBJ1-6 TRBV5-1
CASSLAWSGGDNEQFF TRBD2 TRBJ2-1 TRBV5-1
CASNHRAGQPQHF . TRBJ1-5 TRBV6-6
CASSPRTAGPYNEQFF . TRBJ2-1 TRBV7-3
CASTNRGLGEETQYF TRBD1 TRBJ2-5 TRBV28
CSATPDTGGGYGYTF . TRBJ1-2 TRBV20-1
CAIVGYLGTEAFF . TRBJ1-1 TRBV5-4
CASSVAALGQAGELFF . TRBJ2-2 TRBV9
CSARDRAVYEQYF . TRBJ2-7 TRBV20-1